This T cell receptor (beta chain) was identified during a study of PD-L1 blockade in urothelial cancer (dated by TCRdb to the late 2010s). About the study as a whole: All patients started therapy around 2014 and received atezolizumab 1,200 mg intravenously every 3 weeks. Durable clinical benefit meant progression-free survival longer than 6 months, and TCR features were also tested against progression-free and overall survival. About 85% of the roughly 29 patients were males with bladder-origin urothelial cancer, and about 65% of the roughly 30 reported a prior smoking history. TCR sequencing covered pretreatment tumor samples and matched, serially collected peripheral blood taken before and after atezolizumab treatment. Around 30 patients had pretreatment blood TCR-seq, some 25 had at least one posttreatment blood collection, and some 25 had tumor TCR-seq. Nine patients achieved durable clinical benefit and some 20 did not. In the same patients, pretreatment tumors underwent whole exome sequencing and RNA sequencing in addition to TCR sequencing. The study, an exploratory multi-omic analysis, examined somatic, immune and clinical correlates of response to PD-L1 blockade with atezolizumab in urothelial cancer. Blood samples yielded a median of roughly 140,000 T cells and some 80,000 unique TCRs, with median clonality approximately 0.08. Blood samples were analyzed at 3 weeks after treatment start (second dose) and at 6 weeks after treatment start. Patients had an ECOG performance status of 0 or 1 and had received between 0 and 3 prior chemotherapy regimens.

The cohort included 25 to 30 patients with locally advanced or metastatic urothelial carcinoma who were treated at Memorial Sloan Kettering on a trial protocol. Peripheral blood mononuclear cells were collected pretreatment and during treatment, at between 1 and 8 total time points per patient. The Qiagen DNeasy Blood extraction kit was used to purify genomic DNA from total PBMCs and from tumor samples. PBMCs were collected pretreatment and during treatment and were isolated and stored as previously described. Synthetic TCR analog templates were spiked into each PCR to estimate absolute template abundance from read counts. The immunoSEQ assay was used to amplify TCRbeta CDR3 regions from genomic DNA with bias-controlled V and J gene primers. Sequencing of rearranged TCRbeta segments was performed at approximately 20X coverage. In the source study's methods: Clustering was used to correct sequencing errors, and CDR3s were annotated against IMGT to assign V, D and J genes. Downstream analyses used only productive TCRbeta rearrangements, leaving out any out-of-frame or stop-codon sequences. To compute clonality, Shannon entropy was normalized by the log of the number of unique productive sequences and then subtracted from one. Clones differing between time points or between blood and tumor were identified using Fisher's exact test with Benjamini-Hochberg correction, with an adjusted p below 0.01 applied as the threshold. The table comes from immuneACCESS by way of TCRdb, which keeps in-frame sequences with V and J called. Part of the clones is missing from these tables; in studies checked, under half for an unresolved V gene and the rest for unknown reasons. V, J and clone size reflect that table, while D and trimming were determined from the DNA. Across this sample there are about 71,000 clones, with 70% to 90% seen only once. Around 3.5% of the sample is held by the ten biggest clonotypes.

Comment on this clone: The antigen it binds to is not known. Base qualities are missing; no much larger clone stands one base away.

The investigation overall reported the following: Greater expansion of tumor-associated TCR clones in peripheral blood 3 weeks after the start of treatment was observed in patients with durable benefit (n of about 24, p = 0.022). Small sample size (n of about 30) and many exploratory analyses mean the results are intended to be hypothesis-generating. A pretreatment peripheral blood TCR clonality below the median was linked to improved progression-free and overall survival.

The germline V gene supplies CDR1 SGHDT and CDR2 YYEEEE. The CDR3 runs 16 residues from the cysteine to the phenylalanine. Just the 48-base CDR3 DNA is kept, in frame starting at base 1. The germline V and J ends show losses of 2 bases and 4 bases respectively, and no gene match explains 11 bases of the junction. The starting material was PBMCs, obtained around atezolizumab (anti-PD-L1) treatment. The origin of this receptor is a man between 60 and 75 years old with urothelial cancer. The chain links TRBV5-6 with TRBJ1-1; 7 middle bases align to TRBD1. The nucleotide sequence reads TGTGCCAGCAGCTTAACAGGGGACCTGAGGGGCACTGAAGCTTTCTTT. It specifies CASSLTGDLRGTEAFF.